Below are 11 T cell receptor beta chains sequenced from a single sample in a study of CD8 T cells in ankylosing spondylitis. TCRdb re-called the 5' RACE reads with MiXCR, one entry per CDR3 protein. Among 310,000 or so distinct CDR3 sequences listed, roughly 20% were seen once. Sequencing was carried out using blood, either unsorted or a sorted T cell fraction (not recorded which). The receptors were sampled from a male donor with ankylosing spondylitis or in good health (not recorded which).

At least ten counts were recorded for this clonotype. This chain's CDR3 is CSAGRGVPSTDTQYF. Written as DNA, the CDR3 is TGCAGTGCTGGGCGAGGGGTTCCGAGCACAGATACGCAGTATTTT. V gene TRBV20-1 combines with J gene TRBJ2-3; TRBD1 or TRBD2 may be the D gene (5 bases each). Trimming shortened V by 5 bases and J by 0 bases, and 15 bases separated the two germline ends. Germline-derived CDR1 and CDR2 are DFQATT and SNEGSKA (reference sequence). This CDR3 region has 15 residues.

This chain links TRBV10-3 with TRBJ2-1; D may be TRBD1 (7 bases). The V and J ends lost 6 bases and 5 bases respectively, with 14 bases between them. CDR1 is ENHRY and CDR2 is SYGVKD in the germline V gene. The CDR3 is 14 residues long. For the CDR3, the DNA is TGTGCCATCAGGAGGGGGGACAGCAACAATGAGCAGTTCTTC. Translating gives CAIRRGDSNNEQFF.

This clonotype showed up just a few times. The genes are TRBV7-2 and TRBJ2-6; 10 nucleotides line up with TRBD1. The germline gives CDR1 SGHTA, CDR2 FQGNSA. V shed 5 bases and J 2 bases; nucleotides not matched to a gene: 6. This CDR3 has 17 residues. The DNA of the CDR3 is TGTGCCAGCAGCCTGGACAGGGGGTTTGCTGGGGCCAACGTCCTGACTTTC. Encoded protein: CASSLDRGFAGANVLTF. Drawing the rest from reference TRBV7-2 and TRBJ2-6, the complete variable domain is GAGVSQSPSNKVTEKGKDVELRCDPISGHTALYWYRQSLGQGLEFLIYFQGNSAPDKSGLPSDRFSAERTGGSVSTLTIQRTQQEDSAVYLCASSLDRGFAGANVLTFGAGSRLTVL.

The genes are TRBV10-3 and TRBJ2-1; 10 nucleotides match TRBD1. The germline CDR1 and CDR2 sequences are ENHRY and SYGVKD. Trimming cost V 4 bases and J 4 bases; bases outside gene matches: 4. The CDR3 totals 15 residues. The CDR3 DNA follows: TGTGCCATCAGTGGGGGACAGGGGTCTTACAATGAGCAGTTCTTC. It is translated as CAISGGQGSYNEQFF.

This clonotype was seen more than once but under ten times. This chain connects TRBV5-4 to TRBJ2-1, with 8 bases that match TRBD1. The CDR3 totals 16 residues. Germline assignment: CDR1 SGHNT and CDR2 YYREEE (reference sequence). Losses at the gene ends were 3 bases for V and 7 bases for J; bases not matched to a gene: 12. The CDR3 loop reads CASSYPGTGYRNEQFF. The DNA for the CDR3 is TGTGCCAGCAGCTACCCCGGGACAGGATACCGGAATGAGCAGTTCTTC. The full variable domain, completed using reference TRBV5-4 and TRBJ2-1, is ETGVTQSPTHLIKTRGQQVTLRCSSQSGHNTVSWYQQALGQGPQFIFQYYREEENGRGNFPPRFSGLQFPNYSSELNVNALELDDSALYLCASSYPGTGYRNEQFFGPGTRLTVL.

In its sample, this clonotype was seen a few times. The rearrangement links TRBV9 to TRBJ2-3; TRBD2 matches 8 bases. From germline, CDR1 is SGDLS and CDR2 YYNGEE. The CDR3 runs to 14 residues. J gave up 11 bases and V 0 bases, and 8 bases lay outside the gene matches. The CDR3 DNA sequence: TGTGCCAGCAGCGTAGGGACTAGCAGCCGCAAGCAGTATTTT. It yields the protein CASSVGTSSRKQYF. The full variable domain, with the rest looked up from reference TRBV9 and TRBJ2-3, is DSGVTQTPKHLITATGQRVTLRCSPRSGDLSVYWYQQSLDQGLQFLIQYYNGEERAKGNILERFSAQQFPDLHSELNLSSLELGDSALYFCASSVGTSSRKQYFGPGTRLTVL.

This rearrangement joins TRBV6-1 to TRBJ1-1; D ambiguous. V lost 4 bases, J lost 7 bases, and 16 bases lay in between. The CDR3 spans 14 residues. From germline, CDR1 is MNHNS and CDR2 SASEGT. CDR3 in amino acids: CASSATWASIEAFF. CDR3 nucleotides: TGTGCCAGCAGTGCGACGTGGGCTAGCATTGAAGCTTTCTTT.

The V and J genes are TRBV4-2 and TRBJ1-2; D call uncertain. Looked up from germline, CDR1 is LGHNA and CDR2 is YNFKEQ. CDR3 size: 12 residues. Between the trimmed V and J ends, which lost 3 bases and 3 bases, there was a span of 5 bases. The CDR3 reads CASSQADYGYTF. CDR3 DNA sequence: TGTGCCAGCAGCCAGGCAGACTATGGCTACACCTTC.

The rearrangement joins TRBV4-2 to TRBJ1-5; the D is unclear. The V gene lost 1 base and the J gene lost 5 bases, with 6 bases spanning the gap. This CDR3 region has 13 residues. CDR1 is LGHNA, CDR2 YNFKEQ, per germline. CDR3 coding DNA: TGTGCCAGCAGCCAAGGAGTGGATCAGCCCCAGCATTTT. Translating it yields CASSQGVDQPQHF.

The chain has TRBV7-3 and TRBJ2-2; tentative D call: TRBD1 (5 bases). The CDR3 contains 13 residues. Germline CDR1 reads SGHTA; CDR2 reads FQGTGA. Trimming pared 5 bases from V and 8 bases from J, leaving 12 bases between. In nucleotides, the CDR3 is TGTGCCAGCAGCCCTTACCAGGGAGGGGAGCTGTTTTTT. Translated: CASSPYQGGELFF.

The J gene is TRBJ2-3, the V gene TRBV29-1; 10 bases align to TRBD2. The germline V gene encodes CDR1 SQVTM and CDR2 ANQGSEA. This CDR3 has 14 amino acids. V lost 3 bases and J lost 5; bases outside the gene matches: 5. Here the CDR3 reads CSVDLAGAGDTQYF. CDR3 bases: TGCAGCGTTGATCTAGCGGGAGCGGGAGATACGCAGTATTTT.